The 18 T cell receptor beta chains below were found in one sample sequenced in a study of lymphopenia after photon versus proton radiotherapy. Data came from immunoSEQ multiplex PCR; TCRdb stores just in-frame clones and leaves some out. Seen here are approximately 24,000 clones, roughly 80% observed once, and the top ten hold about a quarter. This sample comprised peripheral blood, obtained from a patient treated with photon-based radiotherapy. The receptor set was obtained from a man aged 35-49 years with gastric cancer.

The CDR3 nucleotides read TGTGCCAGCGGGGAAGACGGACTGAACACTGAAGCTTTCTTT. Translated: CASGEDGLNTEAFF. The chain recombines TRBV5-6 with TRBJ1-1; no clear D. Germline V lookup: CDR1 SGHDT, CDR2 YYEEEE. Trimming left V 7 bases short and J 0 bases short, with 13 bases between. CDR3 length equals 14 residues.

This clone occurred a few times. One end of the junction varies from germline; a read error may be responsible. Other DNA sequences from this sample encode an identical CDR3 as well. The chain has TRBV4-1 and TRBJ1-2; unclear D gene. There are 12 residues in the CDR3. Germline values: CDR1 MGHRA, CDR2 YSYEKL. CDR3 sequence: CASSTNNYGYTF. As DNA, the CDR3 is TGTGCCAGCAGCACCAATAACTATGGCTACACCTTC.

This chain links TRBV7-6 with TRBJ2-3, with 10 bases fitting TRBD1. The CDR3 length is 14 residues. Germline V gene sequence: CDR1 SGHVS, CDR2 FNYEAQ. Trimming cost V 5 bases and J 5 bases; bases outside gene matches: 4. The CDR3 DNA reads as TGTGCCAGCAGCCCGGGACAGGGGCGAGATACGCAGTATTTT. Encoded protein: CASSPGQGRDTQYF.

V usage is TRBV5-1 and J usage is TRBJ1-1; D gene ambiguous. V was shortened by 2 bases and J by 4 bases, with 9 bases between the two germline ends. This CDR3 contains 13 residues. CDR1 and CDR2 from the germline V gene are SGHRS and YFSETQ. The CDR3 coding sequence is TGCGCCAGCAGCTTCGGGGAGGGCACTGAAGCTTTCTTT. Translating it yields CASSFGEGTEAFF.

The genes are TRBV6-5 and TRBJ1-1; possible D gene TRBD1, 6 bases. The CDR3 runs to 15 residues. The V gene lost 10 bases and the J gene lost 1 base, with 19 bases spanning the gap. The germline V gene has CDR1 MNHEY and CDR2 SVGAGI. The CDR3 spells CATQSRSGANTEAFF. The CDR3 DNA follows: TGTGCCACCCAGTCCAGGTCGGGGGCGAACACTGAAGCTTTCTTT.

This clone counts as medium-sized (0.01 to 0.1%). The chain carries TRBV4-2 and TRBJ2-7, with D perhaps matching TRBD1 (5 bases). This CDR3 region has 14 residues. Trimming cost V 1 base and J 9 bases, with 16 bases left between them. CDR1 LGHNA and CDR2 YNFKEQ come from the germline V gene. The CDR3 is CASSQVYGQGAQYF. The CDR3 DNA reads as TGTGCCAGCAGCCAAGTGTACGGTCAGGGTGCGCAGTACTTC.

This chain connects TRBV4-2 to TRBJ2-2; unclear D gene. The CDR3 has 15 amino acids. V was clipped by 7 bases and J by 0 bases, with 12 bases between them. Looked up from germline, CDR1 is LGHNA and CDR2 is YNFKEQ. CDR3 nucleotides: TGTGCCAGCACCCCTACGGCGACGAACACCGGGGAGCTGTTTTTT. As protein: CASTPTATNTGELFF.

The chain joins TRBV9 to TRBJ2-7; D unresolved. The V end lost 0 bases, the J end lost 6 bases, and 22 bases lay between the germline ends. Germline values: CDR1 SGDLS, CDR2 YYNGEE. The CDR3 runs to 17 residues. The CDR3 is CASSVGAWPQPAGEQYF. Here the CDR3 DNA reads TGTGCCAGCAGCGTAGGAGCATGGCCGCAACCTGCCGGCGAGCAGTACTTC.

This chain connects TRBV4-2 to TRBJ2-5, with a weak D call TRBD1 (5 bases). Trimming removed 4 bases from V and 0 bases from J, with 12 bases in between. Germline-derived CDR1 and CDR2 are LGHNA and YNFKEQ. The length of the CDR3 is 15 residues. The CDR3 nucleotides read TGTGCCAGCAGCCTCGAATTGACAGACCAAGAGACCCAGTACTTC. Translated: CASSLELTDQETQYF.

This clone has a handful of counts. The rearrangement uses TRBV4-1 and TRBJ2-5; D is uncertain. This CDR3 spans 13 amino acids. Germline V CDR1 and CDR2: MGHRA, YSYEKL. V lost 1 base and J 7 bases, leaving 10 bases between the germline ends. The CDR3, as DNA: TGCGCCAGCAGCCAAGGCCCGGTAGGGACCCAGTACTTC. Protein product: CASSQGPVGTQYF.

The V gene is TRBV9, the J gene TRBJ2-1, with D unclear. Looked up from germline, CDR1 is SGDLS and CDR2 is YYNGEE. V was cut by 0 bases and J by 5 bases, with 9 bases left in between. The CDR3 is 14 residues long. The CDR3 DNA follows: TGTGCCAGCAGCGTAGCGGTCTCTAACAATGAGCAGTTCTTC. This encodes CASSVAVSNNEQFF. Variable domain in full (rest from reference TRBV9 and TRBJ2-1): DSGVTQTPKHLITATGQRVTLRCSPRSGDLSVYWYQQSLDQGLQFLIQYYNGEERAKGNILERFSAQQFPDLHSELNLSSLELGDSALYFCASSVAVSNNEQFFGPGTRLTVL.

CDR3 nucleotide sequence: TGTGCCAGCAGCTTGACCCAACTAGCGGGGGGGTCCAATGAGCAGTTCTTC. The encoded protein is CASSLTQLAGGSNEQFF. The chain combines TRBV5-4 with TRBJ2-1, with 13 bases identical to TRBD2. The CDR3 sequence is 17 residues long. Looked up from germline, CDR1 is SGHNT and CDR2 is YYREEE (reference sequence). Losses at the gene ends were 1 base for V and 6 bases for J; bases not matched to a gene: 7.

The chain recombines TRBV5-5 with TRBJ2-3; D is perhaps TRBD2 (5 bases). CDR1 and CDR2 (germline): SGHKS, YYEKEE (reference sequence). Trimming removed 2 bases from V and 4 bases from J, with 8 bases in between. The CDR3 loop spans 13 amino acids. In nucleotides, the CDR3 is TGTGCCAGCAGCTTTCGAGCGGCAGATACGCAGTATTTT. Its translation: CASSFRAADTQYF.

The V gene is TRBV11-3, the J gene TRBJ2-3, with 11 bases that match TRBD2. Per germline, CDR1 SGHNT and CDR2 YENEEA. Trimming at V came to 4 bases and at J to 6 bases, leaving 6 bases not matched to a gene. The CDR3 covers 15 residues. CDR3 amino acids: CASSSRLAGMDTQYF. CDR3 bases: TGTGCCAGCAGCTCCCGACTAGCGGGAATGGATACGCAGTATTTT.

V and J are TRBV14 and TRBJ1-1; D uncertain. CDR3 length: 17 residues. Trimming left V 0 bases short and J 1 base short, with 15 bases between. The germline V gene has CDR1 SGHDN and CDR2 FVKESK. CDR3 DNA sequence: TGTGCCAGCAGCCAAGATCGGCTCGGAGGGCGGAACACTGAAGCTTTCTTT. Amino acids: CASSQDRLGGRNTEAFF.

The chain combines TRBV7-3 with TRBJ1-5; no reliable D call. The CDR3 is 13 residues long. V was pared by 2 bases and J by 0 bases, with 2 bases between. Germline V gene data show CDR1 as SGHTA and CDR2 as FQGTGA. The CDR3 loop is CASSLDSNQPQHF. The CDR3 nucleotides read TGTGCCAGCAGCTTAGATAGCAATCAGCCCCAGCATTTT.

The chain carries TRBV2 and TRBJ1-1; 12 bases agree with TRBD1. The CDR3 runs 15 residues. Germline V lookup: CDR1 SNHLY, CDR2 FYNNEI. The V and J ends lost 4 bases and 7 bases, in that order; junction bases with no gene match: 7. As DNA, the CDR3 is TGTGCCAGCAGTGTGAGGGACAGGGGGCTTAGTGAAGCTTTCTTT. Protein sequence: CASSVRDRGLSEAFF.

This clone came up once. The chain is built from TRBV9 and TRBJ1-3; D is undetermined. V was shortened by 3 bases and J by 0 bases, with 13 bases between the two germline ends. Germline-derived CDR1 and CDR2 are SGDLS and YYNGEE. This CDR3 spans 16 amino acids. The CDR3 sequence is CASSATLQRSGNTIYF. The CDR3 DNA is TGTGCCAGCAGCGCAACCCTCCAGCGCTCTGGAAACACCATATATTTT.